A selection of T cell receptor beta chains follows, all from one sample in a study of blood T cell repertoires in COVID-19. Profiling relied on immunoSEQ multiplex PCR, and the TCRdb table lists in-frame clones only, not all of them. The table lists fewer than 400,000 clones, over 90% of them singletons. The specimen was PBMCs or T cells enriched from blood (not recorded which). These receptors were taken from a woman in her twenties or thirties who had been exposed to COVID-19. The CDR3 runs from the conserved cysteine through the conserved F or W. The D gene is left open where the match is weak. Some rows mark clone size as missing; the rest say once, few, many or name a class of expanded clone.

j_call d_call v_call clone_size cdr3_nt cdr3_aa
TRBJ1-5 TRBD1 TRBV9 once TGTGCCAGCAGCGTAGAGGGGGCGAGTAATCAGCCCCAGCATTTT CASSVEGASNQPQHF
TRBJ1-2 TRBD1 TRBV5-4 . TGTGCCAGCAGCTACGAGACAGGGGGTGTAGGTGGCTACACCTTC CASSYETGGVGGYTF
TRBJ2-7 . TRBV5-1 . TGCGCCAGCAGCCCCCCCGACGGCCTCGGGGAGCAGTACTTC CASSPPDGLGEQYF
TRBJ1-2 TRBD1 TRBV19 . TGTGCCAGTAGTGCCACAGGGGGCGTCTATGGCTACACCTTC CASSATGGVYGYTF
TRBJ2-3 . TRBV4-1 . TGCGCCAGCAGCCAAGCGAGGGCTAGCACAGATACGCAGTATTTT CASSQARASTDTQYF
TRBJ1-5 . TRBV19 . TGTGCCAGTGGGCGACCCCAGCATTTT CASGRPQHF
TRBJ2-6 . TRBV7-9 . TGTGCCAGCAGCGCGCCGGACACACCCTCTGGGGCCAACGTCCTGACTTTC CASSAPDTPSGANVLTF
TRBJ1-2 TRBD1 TRBV6-5 few TGTGCCAGCAGTTACTCGATTCCGAACAGGGGGTATGGCTACACCTTC CASSYSIPNRGYGYTF
TRBJ2-7 TRBD2 TRBV24-1 few TGTGCCACCAGTGCCCCGGGGCTAGCGGGGGCCTACGAGCAGTACTTC CATSAPGLAGAYEQYF
TRBJ1-2 . TRBV9 . TGTGCCAGCAGCGTAGATGTCACCGCGGGATATGGCTACACCTTC CASSVDVTAGYGYTF
TRBJ1-1 . TRBV12-3/TRBV12-4 . TGTGCCAGCACCCGGTGGAGGGACACTGAAGCTTTCTTT CASTRWRDTEAFF
TRBJ2-7 TRBD2 TRBV11-2 . TGTGCCAGCAGCCCGACTAGCGGGGGCTTCTACGAGCAGTACTTC CASSPTSGGFYEQYF
TRBJ1-2 TRBD1 TRBV6-2/TRBV6-3 . TGTGCCAGCAGCGTATTGGGACAGGGGGCTGGTGGCTACACCTTC CASSVLGQGAGGYTF
TRBJ2-2 TRBD1 TRBV11-3 . TGTGCCAGCAGCGTAACCGGGACAGGGTTCAATCGGGCCGGGGAGCTGTTTTTT CASSVTGTGFNRAGELFF
TRBJ1-1 . TRBV12-5 . TGTGCTAGCTCTTCGGTGGTGAACACTGAAGCTTTCTTT CASSSVVNTEAFF
TRBJ1-6 . TRBV6-6 . TGTGCCAGCAGTCGAGGACCCGGGGGGTCCTATAATTCACCCCTCCACTTT CASSRGPGGSYNSPLHF
TRBJ2-7 . TRBV2 . TGTGCCAGCAGTGAAAGACAAGGAAGCGAGCAGTACTTC CASSERQGSEQYF
TRBJ1-1 TRBD1 TRBV18 . TGTGCCAGCTCGACCAGCGACAGGGCATACACTGAAGCTTTCTTT CASSTSDRAYTEAFF
TRBJ1-6 . TRBV19 . TGTGCCAGTAGCCAGGGATGGAATTCACCCCTCCACTTT CASSQGWNSPLHF
TRBJ1-2 . TRBV19 . TGTGCCAGTAGTCCACAGGGATATGGCTACACCTTC CASSPQGYGYTF